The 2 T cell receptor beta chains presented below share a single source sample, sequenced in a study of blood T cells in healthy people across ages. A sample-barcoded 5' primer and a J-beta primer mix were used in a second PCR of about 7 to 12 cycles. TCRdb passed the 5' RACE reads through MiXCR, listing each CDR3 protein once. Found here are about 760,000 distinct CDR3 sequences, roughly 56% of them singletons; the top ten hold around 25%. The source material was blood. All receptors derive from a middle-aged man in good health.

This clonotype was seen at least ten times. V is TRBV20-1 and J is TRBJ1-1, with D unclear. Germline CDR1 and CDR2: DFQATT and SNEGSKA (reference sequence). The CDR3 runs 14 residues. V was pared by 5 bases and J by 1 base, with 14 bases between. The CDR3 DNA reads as TGCAGTGCTTATAACACAATGGCGAACACTGAAGCTTTCTTT. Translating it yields CSAYNTMANTEAFF.

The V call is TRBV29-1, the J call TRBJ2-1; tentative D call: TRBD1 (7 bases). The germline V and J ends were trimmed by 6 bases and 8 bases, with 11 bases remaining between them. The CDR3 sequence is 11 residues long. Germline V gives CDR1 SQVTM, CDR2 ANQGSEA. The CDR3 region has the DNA TGCAGCGTCGCCAGGGGGGATGAGCAGTTCTTC. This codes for CSVARGDEQFF.